A selection of T cell receptor beta chains follows, all from one sample in a study of patients and donors after allogeneic stem cell transplantation. TCRdb re-called the RT-PCR reads with MiXCR, one entry per CDR3 protein. Of approximately 57,000 distinct CDR3 sequences listed, about 14% are singletons. Sequences were obtained from blood, either unsorted or a sorted T cell fraction (not recorded which). The receptors were gathered from a human donor who was either an allogeneic HSCT recipient or a stem cell or donor lymphocyte infusion donor (not recorded which). It is not recorded whose cells these are; they may come from a transplant donor. Both conserved end residues are part of each CDR3. A D gene is named only where the DNA matches it firmly. Clone size, where shown, is once, few, many, or a class for clones that have expanded.

TRBV3-1	NA	TRBJ2-2	NA	CASSRPGTFSTGELFF	TGTGCCAGCAGCCGTCCCGGGACTTTCAGCACCGGGGAGCTGTTTTTT
TRBV7-8	NA	TRBJ2-3	few	CASSLEGGGLTDTQYF	TGTGCCAGCAGCTTAGAGGGAGGGGGCCTCACAGATACGCAGTATTTT
TRBV7-2	NA	TRBJ2-5	few	CASSFVGEETQYF	TGTGCCAGCAGCTTCGTCGGGGAAGAGACCCAGTACTTC
TRBV6-5	NA	TRBJ1-3	few	CASSYRAGLSGNTIYF	TGTGCCAGCAGTTACCGTGCCGGCCTCTCTGGAAACACCATATATTTT
TRBV12-3/TRBV12-4	TRBD2	TRBJ2-5	NA	CASRFSGGGETQYF	TGTGCCAGCCGTTTCTCGGGAGGAGGGGAGACCCAGTACTTC
TRBV20-1	NA	TRBJ2-1	many	CSPQWQGSHNEQFF	TGCAGTCCTCAGTGGCAGGGGTCCCACAATGAGCAGTTCTTC
TRBV12-3/TRBV12-4	NA	TRBJ1-4	many	CASSPGGGLNEKLFF	TGTGCCAGCAGCCCGGGGGGGGGCCTTAATGAAAAACTGTTTTTT
TRBV12-3/TRBV12-4	NA	TRBJ1-2	few	CASSKTGANTYGYTF	TGTGCCAGCAGTAAGACAGGCGCCAATACTTATGGCTACACCTTC
TRBV10-3	NA	TRBJ2-1	NA	CAIRAGDTYNEQFF	TGTGCCATCAGGGCAGGGGACACCTACAATGAGCAGTTCTTC
TRBV19	NA	TRBJ1-1	few	CASSIDRNTEAFF	TGTGCCAGTAGTATCGACCGGAACACTGAAGCTTTCTTT
TRBV6-5	NA	TRBJ2-7	many	CASSYKWSFGAYEQYF	TGTGCCAGCAGTTACAAGTGGAGCTTTGGCGCCTACGAGCAGTACTTC
TRBV27	TRBD1	TRBJ1-1	many	CASSTGTGIRAEAFF	TGTGCCAGCAGTACCGGGACAGGGATTAGGGCTGAAGCTTTCTTT
TRBV4-1	TRBD1	TRBJ1-5	many	CASSQDYGTGGNQPQHF	TGCGCCAGCAGCCAAGATTATGGGACAGGAGGAAATCAGCCCCAGCATTTT
TRBV11-2	NA	TRBJ2-4	few	CASRAAENIQYF	TGTGCCAGCCGAGCGGCCGAAAACATTCAGTACTTC
TRBV3-1	NA	TRBJ1-5	NA	CASGQGAPGRRQPQHF	TGTGCCAGCGGCCAAGGCGCTCCAGGGAGGCGGCAGCCCCAGCATTTT